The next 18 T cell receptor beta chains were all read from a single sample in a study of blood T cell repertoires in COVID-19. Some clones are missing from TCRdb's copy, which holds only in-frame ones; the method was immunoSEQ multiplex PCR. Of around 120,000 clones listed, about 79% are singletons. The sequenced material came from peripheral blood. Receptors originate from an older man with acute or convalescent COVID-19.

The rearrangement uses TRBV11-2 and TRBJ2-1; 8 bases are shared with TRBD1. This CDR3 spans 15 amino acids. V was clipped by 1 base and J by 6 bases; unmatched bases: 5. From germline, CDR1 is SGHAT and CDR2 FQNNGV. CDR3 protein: CASSLGRGRANEQFF. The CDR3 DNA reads TGTGCCAGCAGCTTAGGCAGGGGGCGCGCCAATGAGCAGTTCTTC.

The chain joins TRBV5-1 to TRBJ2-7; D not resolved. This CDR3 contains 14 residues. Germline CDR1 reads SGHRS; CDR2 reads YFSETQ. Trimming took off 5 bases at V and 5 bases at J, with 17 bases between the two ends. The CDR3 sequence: CASSPAPGTDEQYF. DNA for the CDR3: TGCGCCAGCAGTCCCGCGCCAGGCACCGACGAGCAGTACTTC. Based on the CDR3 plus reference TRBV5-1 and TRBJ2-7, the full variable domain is KAGVTQTPRYLIKTRGQQVTLSCSPISGHRSVSWYQQTPGQGLQFLFEYFSETQRNKGNFPGRFSGRQFSNSRSEMNVSTLELGDSALYLCASSPAPGTDEQYFGPGTRLTVT.

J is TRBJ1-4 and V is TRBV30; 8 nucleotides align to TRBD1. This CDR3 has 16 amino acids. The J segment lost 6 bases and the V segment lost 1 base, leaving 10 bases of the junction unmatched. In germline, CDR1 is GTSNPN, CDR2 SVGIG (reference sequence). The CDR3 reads CAWSDNRGRWDEKLFF. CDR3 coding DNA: TGTGCCTGGAGTGACAACAGGGGGAGGTGGGATGAAAAACTGTTTTTT.

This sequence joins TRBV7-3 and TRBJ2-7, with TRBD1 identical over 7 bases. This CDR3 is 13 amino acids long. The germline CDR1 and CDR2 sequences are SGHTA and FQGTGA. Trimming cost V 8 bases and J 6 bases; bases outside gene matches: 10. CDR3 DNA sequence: TGTGCCAGCGGTACAGGGGCCGAGTCCGAGCAGTACTTC. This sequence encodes CASGTGAESEQYF.

CDR3 protein: CASSQHSYEQYF. The CDR3 DNA reads TGTGCCAGCAGTCAGCACAGCTACGAGCAGTACTTC. The gene calls are TRBV2 and TRBJ2-7; no reliable D call. This CDR3 has 12 residues. The V gene's germline CDR1 is SNHLY and CDR2 FYNNEI. The V end was cut by 5 bases, the J end by 3 bases, with 8 bases between.

The DNA of the CDR3 is TGTGCCAGCAGCCCAAGACAGGGTTGGAACACTGAAGCTTTCTTT. Protein product: CASSPRQGWNTEAFF. The chain carries TRBV7-8 and TRBJ1-1, with 7 positions matching TRBD1. This CDR3 is 15 amino acids long. Per the germline V gene, CDR1 is SGHVS and CDR2 is FQNEAQ. V dropped 5 bases and J dropped 1; count of bases not matched to a gene: 7.

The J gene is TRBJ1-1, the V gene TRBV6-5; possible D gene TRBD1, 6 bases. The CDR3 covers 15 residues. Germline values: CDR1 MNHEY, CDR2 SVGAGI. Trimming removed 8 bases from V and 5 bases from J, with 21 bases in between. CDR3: CASESGVHERTEAFF. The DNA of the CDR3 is TGTGCCAGCGAATCAGGGGTCCACGAGCGTACTGAAGCTTTCTTT.

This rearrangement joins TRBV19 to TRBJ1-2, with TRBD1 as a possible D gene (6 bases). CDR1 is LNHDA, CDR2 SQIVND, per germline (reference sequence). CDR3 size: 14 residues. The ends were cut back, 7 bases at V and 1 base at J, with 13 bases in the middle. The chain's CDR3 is CASTDSIFNYGYTF. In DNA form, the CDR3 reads TGTGCCAGTACGGACAGTATCTTTAACTATGGCTACACCTTC. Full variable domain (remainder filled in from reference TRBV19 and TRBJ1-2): DGGITQSPKYLFRKEGQNVTLSCEQNLNHDAMYWYRQDPGQGLRLIYYSQIVNDFQKGDIAEGYSVSREKKESFPLTVTSAQKNPTAFYLCASTDSIFNYGYTFGSGTRLTVV.

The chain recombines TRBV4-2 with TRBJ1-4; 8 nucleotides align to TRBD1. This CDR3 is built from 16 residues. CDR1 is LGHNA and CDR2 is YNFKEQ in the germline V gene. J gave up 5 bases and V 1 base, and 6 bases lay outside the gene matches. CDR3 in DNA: TGTGCCAGCAGCCAAGGAGGACAGGGCCCAAATGAAAAACTGTTTTTT. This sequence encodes CASSQGGQGPNEKLFF.

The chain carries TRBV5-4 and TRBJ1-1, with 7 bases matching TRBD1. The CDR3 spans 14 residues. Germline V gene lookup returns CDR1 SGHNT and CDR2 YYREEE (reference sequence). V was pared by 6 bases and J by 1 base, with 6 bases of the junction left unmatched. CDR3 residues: CASMMTGRNTEAFF. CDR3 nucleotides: TGTGCCAGCATGATGACAGGGCGGAACACTGAAGCTTTCTTT.

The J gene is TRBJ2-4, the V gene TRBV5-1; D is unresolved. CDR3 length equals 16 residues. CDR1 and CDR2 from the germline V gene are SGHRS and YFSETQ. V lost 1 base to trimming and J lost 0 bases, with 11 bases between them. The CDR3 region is CASSLWRSLAKNIQYF. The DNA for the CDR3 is TGCGCCAGCAGCTTGTGGCGGAGTCTAGCCAAAAACATTCAGTACTTC.

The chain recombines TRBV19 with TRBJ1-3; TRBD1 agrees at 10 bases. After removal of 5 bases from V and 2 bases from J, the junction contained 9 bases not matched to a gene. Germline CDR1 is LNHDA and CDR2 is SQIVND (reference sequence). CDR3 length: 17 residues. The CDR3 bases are TGTGCCAGTAGTCCCCGGGACAGGGGAACCCCTGGAAACACCATATATTTT. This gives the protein CASSPRDRGTPGNTIYF.

In nucleotides, the CDR3 is TGTGCCAGCACTCCAACAGGGGGCAACACTGAAGCTTTCTTT. It codes for CASTPTGGNTEAFF. This chain links TRBV9 with TRBJ1-1; TRBD1 matches 9 bases. The V gene's germline CDR1 is SGDLS and CDR2 YYNGEE. Unmatched junction bases numbered 5, after V lost 6 bases and J lost 2 bases. The CDR3 loop spans 14 amino acids.

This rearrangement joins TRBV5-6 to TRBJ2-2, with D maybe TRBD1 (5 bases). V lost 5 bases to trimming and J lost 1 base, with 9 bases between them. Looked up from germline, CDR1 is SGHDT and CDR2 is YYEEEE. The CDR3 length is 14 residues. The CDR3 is CASRPTGNTGELFF. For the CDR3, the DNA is TGTGCCAGCAGACCCACAGGGAACACCGGGGAGCTGTTTTTT.

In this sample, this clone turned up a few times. The CDR3 loop reads CASSSSTGNSPLHF. CDR3 DNA: TGTGCCAGCAGCTCCTCGACGGGGAATTCACCCCTCCACTTT. The gene calls are TRBV11-3 and TRBJ1-6; D unclear. Germline lookup yields CDR1 SGHNT and CDR2 YENEEA. Trimming removed 4 bases at V and 7 bases at J, with 11 bases between. This CDR3 contains 14 residues.

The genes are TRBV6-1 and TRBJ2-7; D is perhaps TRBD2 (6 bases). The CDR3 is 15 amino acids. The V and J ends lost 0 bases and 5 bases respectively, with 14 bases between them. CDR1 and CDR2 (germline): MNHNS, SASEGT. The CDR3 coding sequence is TGTGCCAGCAGTGAAGCGGAGGGGCGGGTTAACGAGCAGTACTTC. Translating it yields CASSEAEGRVNEQYF.

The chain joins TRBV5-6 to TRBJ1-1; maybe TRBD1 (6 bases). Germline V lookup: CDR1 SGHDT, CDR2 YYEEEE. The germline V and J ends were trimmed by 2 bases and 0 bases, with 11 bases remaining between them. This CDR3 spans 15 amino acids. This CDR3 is CASSFPGHLNTEAFF. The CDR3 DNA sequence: TGTGCCAGCAGCTTTCCGGGACATTTGAACACTGAAGCTTTCTTT.

This chain's CDR3 is CASSHEANTEAFF. The CDR3 DNA follows: TGTGCCAGCAGCCACGAGGCTAACACTGAAGCTTTCTTT. V and J are TRBV3-1 (or the pseudogene TRBV3-2) and TRBJ1-1; D unresolved. Per germline, CDR1 LGHDT and CDR2 YNNKEL (reference sequence). Trimming took 3 bases from V and 2 from J, leaving 7 bases between them. The CDR3 spans 13 residues.